This T cell receptor (beta chain) was identified in a study of control samples from healthy donors and cancer patients. To note about this clone: Other DNA variants within this sample encode the same CDR3.

Germline values: CDR1 MNHEY, CDR2 SVGEGT. The CDR3 length is 11 residues. V was pared by 5 bases and J by 8 bases, with 6 bases between. Clones were sequenced by immunoSEQ multiplex PCR, and TCRdb holds only the in-frame ones, with some missing. Of about 150,000 clones in the sample, 94% are singletons; the top ten hold about 5%. V gene TRBV6-2 or TRBV6-3 combines with J gene TRBJ2-2; D not certain. Sequencing input: blood. This clonotype was sampled from a man in his forties in good health. CDR3: CASSPRGELFF. CDR3 in DNA: TGTGCCAGCAGTCCCAGGGGGGAGCTGTTTTTT.